This is a list of T cell receptor beta chains from one sample in a study of beta chain features in type 1 diabetes. Assay used: immunoSEQ multiplex PCR; TCRdb lists only in-frame clones, some missing. The sample yields 810,000 or so clones, 15% to 20% seen once. Source material: naive CD4+ T cells from blood. The receptors were gathered from a woman under 30 in good health. The CDR3 runs from the conserved cysteine through the conserved F or W. A D gene is named only where the DNA matches it firmly. The listing skips clone size in some rows; elsewhere it reads once, few, many or a size class.

>TRBD2|TRBV7-9|few|TRBJ2-3
TGTGCCAGCAGCCCGACTAGCGGGAGGATGGATACGCAGTATTTT
CASSPTSGRMDTQYF
>TRBD2|TRBV2|few|TRBJ2-1
TGTGCCAGCAGTGCACTGACTAGCGGGAGGGCCTACTCCTACAATGAGCAGTTCTTC
CASSALTSGRAYSYNEQFF
>NA|TRBV13|NA|TRBJ1-4
TGTGCCAGCAGCTTAGGCAGGGGTGAAAAACTGTTTTTT
CASSLGRGEKLFF
>NA|TRBV28|few|TRBJ2-6
TGTGCCAGCAGTCCCTCCGGGGCTGGGGCCAACGTCCTGACTTTC
CASSPSGAGANVLTF
>TRBD1|TRBV28|NA|TRBJ2-7
TGTGCCAGCAGTCCCCAGACAGGGGCAGGATACGAGCAGTACTTC
CASSPQTGAGYEQYF
>NA|TRBV18|few|TRBJ2-2
TGTGCCAGCTCACCCCCGAACACCGGGGAGCTGTTTTTT
CASSPPNTGELFF
>NA|TRBV28|NA|TRBJ2-7
TGTGCCAGCAGTTTAAGTATGTACGAGCAGTACTTC
CASSLSMYEQYF
>TRBD2|TRBV7-9|few|TRBJ2-1
TGTGCCAGCAGCTTACTTACTAGCGGGGGGCATGAGCAGTTCTTC
CASSLLTSGGHEQFF
>NA|TRBV2|few|TRBJ2-2
TGTGCCAGCAGTCCGGAAACCGGGGAGCTGTTTTTT
CASSPETGELFF
>TRBD1|TRBV5-6|NA|TRBJ2-2
TGTGCCAGCAGCCCACCGGGGACAGGGAACACCGGGGAGCTGTTTTTT
CASSPPGTGNTGELFF
>TRBD1|TRBV7-3|NA|TRBJ2-1
TGTGCCAGCAGCCGACAGGGCCAGGATGAGCAGTTCTTC
CASSRQGQDEQFF